These 32 T cell receptor beta chains came from one sample sequenced in a study of beta chain features in type 1 diabetes. cDNA synthesis used the whole RNA isolate, giving expressed TCRB sequences. Only in-frame clones appear in the TCRdb table, and some are missing; sequencing was by immunoSEQ multiplex PCR. The sample contains tens of thousands of clones, around three fifths of which appear only once. The material sequenced was Tregs from blood. Source of these receptors: a woman aged 18-29 years in good health.

In its sample, this clone was seen once. A junction end diverges from the germline sequence, so it may reflect a read error. The rearrangement joins TRBV7-2 to TRBJ2-7, with TRBD2 identical over 12 bases. This CDR3 spans 13 amino acids. Germline CDR1 reads SGHTA; CDR2 reads FQGNSA. The DNA for the CDR3 is TGTGCCAGCAGCCTAGCGGGGGGGCACGAGCAGTACTTC. Translating it yields CASSLAGGHEQYF.

V usage is TRBV5-1 and J usage is TRBJ1-2; D is unclear. Germline V gene data show CDR1 as SGHRS and CDR2 as YFSETQ. V was shortened by 7 bases and J by 2 bases, with 6 bases between the two germline ends. CDR3 length equals 11 residues. This chain's CDR3 is CASGDNYGYTF. CDR3 sequence (DNA): TGCGCCAGCGGAGACAACTATGGCTACACCTTC.

The chain couples TRBV9 to TRBJ2-7, with a tentative D call TRBD1 (6 bases). Trimming pared 2 bases from V and 0 bases from J, leaving 9 bases between. The CDR3 covers 14 residues. CDR1 is SGDLS, CDR2 YYNGEE, per germline. DNA of the CDR3: TGTGCCAGCAGCGTTACAGGGATCTCCTACGAGCAGTACTTC. Translation: CASSVTGISYEQYF. Looking up the rest from reference TRBV9 and TRBJ2-7 gives the full variable domain: DSGVTQTPKHLITATGQRVTLRCSPRSGDLSVYWYQQSLDQGLQFLIQYYNGEERAKGNILERFSAQQFPDLHSELNLSSLELGDSALYFCASSVTGISYEQYFGPGTRLTVT.

The rearrangement links TRBV7-2 to TRBJ2-7; maybe TRBD2 (7 bases). Trimming removed 6 bases from V and 6 bases from J, with 18 bases in between. The CDR3 is made up of 14 amino acids. CDR1 SGHTA and CDR2 FQGNSA come from the germline V gene. CDR3 DNA: TGTGCCAGCAGAGAAGGGGGGGGTTTGCGCGAGCAGTACTTC. Encoded protein: CASREGGGLREQYF.

The J gene is TRBJ2-7, the V gene TRBV28, with 13 bases lining up with TRBD2. The length of the CDR3 is 16 residues. Looked up from germline, CDR1 is MDHEN and CDR2 is SYDVKM. Unmatched junction bases numbered 15, after V lost 4 bases and J lost 12 bases. CDR3 protein: CASSSPGTSGTSIRYF. The CDR3 DNA reads TGTGCCAGCAGTTCCCCCGGGACTAGCGGGACATCAATTCGGTACTTC.

This clone was found a few times. V usage is TRBV27 and J usage is TRBJ1-4; D is uncertain. Germline CDR1 MNHEY, CDR2 SMNVEV (reference sequence). The CDR3 runs to 15 residues. Trimming removed 5 bases from V and 6 bases from J, with 16 bases in between. For the CDR3, the DNA is TGTGCCAGCAGTGTGGACGGGAGAAGTGATGAAAAACTGTTTTTT. Translation: CASSVDGRSDEKLFF.

The chain employs TRBV5-1 and TRBJ1-3; no reliable D call. The CDR3 consists of 17 residues. Germline-derived CDR1 and CDR2 are SGHRS and YFSETQ. Trimming left V 1 base short and J 0 bases short, with 14 bases between. CDR3 in DNA: TGCGCCAGCAGCTTGAATGGCGGAATCCGCTCTGGAAACACCATATATTTT. Its translation: CASSLNGGIRSGNTIYF.

This clone has a handful of counts. The V call is TRBV6-5, the J call TRBJ1-2; D gene uncertain. Trimming pared 0 bases from V and 5 bases from J, leaving 7 bases between. CDR3 length: 13 residues. CDR1 is MNHEY and CDR2 is SVGAGI in the germline V gene. For the CDR3, the DNA is TGTGCCAGCAGTTACTCACCAGGTTATGGCTACACCTTC. The encoded protein is CASSYSPGYGYTF.

This clone was observed a few times. The genes are TRBV4-1 and TRBJ1-4; TRBD1 is a possible D gene (5 bases). The CDR3 totals 15 residues. V lost 5 bases and J lost 6, with 16 bases in between. Germline CDR1 MGHRA, CDR2 YSYEKL. The CDR3 nucleotides are TGCGCCAGCAGCGACCTGGGGGGGGTTGATGAAAAACTGTTTTTT. Translation gives CASSDLGGVDEKLFF.

The chain recombines TRBV10-3 with TRBJ2-7; 7 nucleotides agree with TRBD2. With 10 bases clipped from V and 6 bases from J, the junction kept 15 bases outside the gene matches. Per germline, CDR1 ENHRY and CDR2 SYGVKD. This CDR3 contains 14 residues. The CDR3, as DNA: TGTGCCACCCGTTCGTGGGGGGAGGGCCCCGAGCAGTACTTC. Its protein is CATRSWGEGPEQYF.

This clone was counted between two and nine times. One end of the junction fails to match germline, which may point to a read error. The rearrangement uses TRBV7-7 and TRBJ2-5; 8 nucleotides line up with TRBD1. Germline V gene lookup returns CDR1 SSHAT and CDR2 FNYEAQ (reference sequence). The CDR3 consists of 15 residues. CDR3 coding DNA: TGTGCTAGCAGCCCGAGGACAGGGTGGGGGGAGACCCAGTACTTC. It is translated as CASSPRTGWGETQYF.

The chain joins TRBV18 to TRBJ2-2; 10 bases align to TRBD2. This CDR3 is 15 amino acids long. Trimming at V came to 3 bases and at J to 6 bases, leaving 4 bases not matched to a gene. The V gene's germline CDR1 is KGHSH and CDR2 LQKENI. In nucleotides, the CDR3 is TGTGCCAGCTCACCTTCTAGCGGGAGATCCGGGGAGCTGTTTTTT. This codes for CASSPSSGRSGELFF.

This clone has more than one count but fewer than ten. The chain has TRBV19 and TRBJ1-2; D is perhaps TRBD1 (5 bases). The V end lost 6 bases, the J end lost 4 bases, and 12 bases lay between the germline ends. CDR1 and CDR2 (germline): LNHDA, SQIVND (reference sequence). The CDR3 has 13 amino acids. The CDR3 region is CASRRAGLYGYTF. CDR3 in DNA: TGTGCCAGTAGGAGAGCAGGGCTCTATGGCTACACCTTC.

Of note for this clone: In the same sample, other DNA sequences code for this CDR3. The CDR3 here is CASSFGLANEQFF. The CDR3 coding sequence is TGTGCCAGCAGCTTTGGACTAGCCAATGAGCAGTTCTTC. This chain joins TRBV7-2 and TRBJ2-1, with 8 bases aligning to TRBD2. CDR3 length: 13 amino acids. CDR1 and CDR2 (germline): SGHTA, FQGNSA. Trimming removed 3 bases from V and 6 bases from J; junction bases left unmatched: 1.

The CDR3 protein is CASSYLAGVPGELFF. The CDR3 region has the DNA TGTGCCAGCAGTTATCTAGCGGGGGTGCCCGGGGAGCTGTTTTTT. The rearrangement joins TRBV2 to TRBJ2-2, with 10 bases lining up with TRBD2. The CDR3 totals 15 residues. V lost 5 bases and J lost 6; bases outside the gene matches: 6. Germline loops: CDR1 SNHLY, CDR2 FYNNEI.

This chain joins TRBV5-5 and TRBJ2-7, with D perhaps matching TRBD2 (6 bases). The CDR3 contains 14 residues. V was clipped by 4 bases and J by 1 base, with 12 bases between them. Germline values: CDR1 SGHKS, CDR2 YYEKEE (reference sequence). This chain's CDR3 is CASSPGTPSYEQYF. CDR3 nucleotide sequence: TGTGCCAGCAGCCCCGGGACTCCATCCTACGAGCAGTACTTC.

This clone was seen just once. The chain combines TRBV11-3 with TRBJ2-6; D perhaps matches TRBD2 (5 bases). CDR1 is SGHNT, CDR2 YENEEA, per germline. CDR3 length: 16 amino acids. Trimming removed 5 bases at V and 0 bases at J, with 11 bases between. CDR3 residues: CASSPGWHSGANVLTF. The DNA of the CDR3 is TGTGCCAGCAGCCCGGGGTGGCACTCTGGGGCCAACGTCCTGACTTTC. Combining the CDR3 with reference TRBV11-3 and TRBJ2-6 gives the whole variable domain EAGVVQSPRYKIIEKKQPVAFWCNPISGHNTLYWYLQNLGQGPELLIRYENEEAVDDSQLPKDRFSAERLKGVDSTLKIQPAELGDSAVYLCASSPGWHSGANVLTFGAGSRLTVL.

This clone has more than one count but fewer than ten. The chain employs TRBV11-1 and TRBJ1-2, with D perhaps TRBD1 (6 bases). This CDR3 region has 13 residues. Trimming took 6 bases from V and 5 from J, leaving 13 bases between them. CDR1 is SGHAT and CDR2 is FQDESV in the germline V gene (reference sequence). The CDR3 here is CASSRTQGYGYTF. In DNA form, the CDR3 reads TGTGCCAGCAGTAGGACTCAGGGGTATGGCTACACCTTC.

The chain couples TRBV18 to TRBJ1-1; a weak D match, TRBD1 (5 bases). The germline V gene encodes CDR1 KGHSH and CDR2 LQKENI. The CDR3 loop spans 13 amino acids. Trimming took off 6 bases at V and 8 bases at J, with 16 bases between the two ends. DNA for the CDR3: TGTGCCAGCTCCTCCCTCAGGGAGGGGGAAGCTTTCTTT. This translates into CASSSLREGEAFF.

The rearrangement uses TRBV2 and TRBJ1-1; 9 nucleotides line up with TRBD1. The CDR3 loop spans 14 amino acids. Trimming removed 9 bases from V and 4 bases from J; junction bases left unmatched: 9. The germline gives CDR1 SNHLY, CDR2 FYNNEI. The CDR3 DNA follows: TGTGCCAGTACAACAGGGGGCTGGGTCACTGAAGCTTTCTTT. Translated: CASTTGGWVTEAFF.

The rearrangement uses TRBV7-2 and TRBJ2-7; D may be TRBD1 (5 bases). Germline CDR1 SGHTA, CDR2 FQGNSA. This CDR3 has 15 residues. Trimming shortened V by 1 base and J by 1 base, and 11 bases separated the two germline ends. The CDR3 loop is CASSLEPGWSYEQYF. Written as DNA, the CDR3 is TGTGCCAGCAGCTTAGAGCCAGGGTGGTCCTACGAGCAGTACTTC.

This chain uses TRBV5-5 with TRBJ1-1, with D unclear. CDR3 length equals 14 residues. Germline V lookup: CDR1 SGHKS, CDR2 YYEKEE (reference sequence). V lost 1 base, J lost 2 bases, and 9 bases lay in between. For the CDR3, the DNA is TGTGCCAGCAGCTTGTTATCGACAAACACTGAAGCTTTCTTT. Amino acids: CASSLLSTNTEAFF.

The chain combines TRBV6-1 with TRBJ1-2; D is ambiguous. V lost 3 bases, J lost 8 bases, and 13 bases lay in between. The CDR3 is 13 amino acids. Germline lookup yields CDR1 MNHNS and CDR2 SASEGT. CDR3 protein: CASSDPQDWGYTF. The CDR3 DNA sequence: TGTGCCAGCAGTGACCCTCAGGATTGGGGCTACACCTTC.

This chain connects TRBV29-1 to TRBJ2-7, with a tentative D call TRBD1 (6 bases). The CDR3 is 14 residues long. CDR1 and CDR2 from the germline V gene are SQVTM and ANQGSEA. The V and J ends lost 5 bases and 1 base respectively, with 15 bases between them. DNA for the CDR3: TGCAGCGTTAGCACAGGGCCCATTTCCTACGAGCAGTACTTC. Translating gives CSVSTGPISYEQYF.

J is TRBJ2-1 and V is TRBV27, with TRBD2 identical over 13 bases. V shed 5 bases, J shed 1 base, and the junction held 11 bases outside the gene matches. The CDR3 totals 19 residues. Germline lookup yields CDR1 MNHEY and CDR2 SMNVEV (reference sequence). The CDR3 loop reads CASSLRTSGSWISYNEQFF. The CDR3 DNA reads TGTGCCAGCAGTCTCCGGACTAGCGGGAGTTGGATTTCCTACAATGAGCAGTTCTTC.

The V gene is TRBV9, the J gene TRBJ2-2, with D tentatively TRBD1 (5 bases). V lost 2 bases, J lost 5 bases, and 13 bases lay in between. This CDR3 is built from 15 residues. The germline V gene encodes CDR1 SGDLS and CDR2 YYNGEE. The CDR3 nucleotides are TGTGCCAGCAGCGTCACCGTAGCAGGGACCGGGGAGCTGTTTTTT. Translating it yields CASSVTVAGTGELFF.

The chain uses TRBV5-1 and TRBJ2-5, with a possible D match to TRBD1 (5 bases). The CDR3 contains 14 residues. Germline CDR1 and CDR2: SGHRS and YFSETQ. With 0 bases removed from V and 3 bases from J, the gap between germline ends came to 9 bases. The CDR3: CASSLGQFKETQYF. The CDR3 nucleotides are TGCGCCAGCAGCTTGGGACAGTTCAAAGAGACCCAGTACTTC.

This sequence joins TRBV5-1 and TRBJ2-1; 11 nucleotides agree with TRBD1. V lost 4 bases, J lost 8 bases, and 8 bases stayed unmatched. CDR3 length equals 15 residues. Germline assignment: CDR1 SGHRS and CDR2 YFSETQ. CDR3 amino acids: CASSTRDRGRDEQFF. CDR3 DNA sequence: TGCGCCAGCAGCACCCGGGACAGGGGGAGGGATGAGCAGTTCTTC.

A word on this clone: At one boundary the junction diverges from the germline segment, which might be a read error. V and J are TRBV7-9 and TRBJ2-4, with a tentative D call TRBD2 (6 bases). Per the germline V gene, CDR1 is SEHNR and CDR2 is FQNEAQ (reference sequence). There are 16 residues in the CDR3. CDR3 nucleotide sequence: TGTGCCGGCAGCCGGGGGACCGACCCAGCCAAAAACATTCAGTACTTC. It is translated as CAGSRGTDPAKNIQYF.

The chain couples TRBV6-1 to TRBJ2-3, with a weak D call TRBD1 (6 bases). Trimming took 2 bases from V and 3 from J, leaving 12 bases between them. This CDR3 is 15 amino acids long. Germline CDR1 and CDR2: MNHNS and SASEGT. CDR3 sequence reads: CASSEPGHITDTQYF. CDR3 nucleotide sequence: TGTGCCAGCAGTGAACCGGGACACATAACAGATACGCAGTATTTT.

This clone was detected only a few times. This rearrangement joins TRBV6-1 to TRBJ2-1; 7 positions match TRBD2. The CDR3 extends over 14 amino acids. With 7 bases clipped from V and 10 bases from J, the junction kept 13 bases outside the gene matches. In germline, CDR1 is MNHNS, CDR2 SASEGT. CDR3 protein: CASKTAPTAGEQFF. The CDR3, as DNA: TGTGCCAGCAAGACGGCCCCAACAGCGGGGGAGCAGTTCTTC.

The chain couples TRBV4-1 to TRBJ2-5; 8 positions agree with TRBD1. The CDR3 runs 14 residues. J gave up 2 bases and V 3 bases, and 2 bases lay outside the gene matches. CDR1 is MGHRA and CDR2 is YSYEKL in the germline V gene. CDR3 sequence reads: CASSQRTGQETQYF. The CDR3 nucleotides are TGCGCCAGCAGCCAGAGGACAGGGCAAGAGACCCAGTACTTC.